This passage covers 12 T cell receptor beta chains from one sample sequenced in a study of blood T cell repertoires in COVID-19 (TCRdb year 2020). Libraries were prepared through the immunoSEQ multiplex PCR assay. The table comes from immuneACCESS by way of TCRdb, which keeps in-frame sequences with V and J called. Part of the clones is missing from these tables; in studies checked, under half for an unresolved V gene and the rest for unknown reasons. The sample data list 160,000 or so clones, and roughly 88% of these were observed just once. 2% to 3% of the sample comes from the top ten. The sequencing input was peripheral blood. Every receptor here comes from a man aged 18-30 years with acute or convalescent COVID-19.

This rearrangement joins TRBV4-1 to TRBJ1-4; 9 bases map to TRBD1. The CDR3 sequence is 17 residues long. Losses at the gene ends were 3 bases for V and 0 bases for J; bases not matched to a gene: 5. Per germline, CDR1 MGHRA and CDR2 YSYEKL. Here the CDR3 reads CASSHLGQGTTNEKLFF. The CDR3 bases are TGCGCCAGCAGCCACCTAGGACAGGGGACAACTAATGAAAAACTGTTTTTT.

This sequence joins TRBV30 and TRBJ1-5; TRBD1 might be the D (6 bases). This CDR3 is 15 amino acids long. The germline V gene has CDR1 GTSNPN and CDR2 SVGIG (reference sequence). Trimming took off 1 base at V and 2 bases at J, with 12 bases between the two ends. CDR3 sequence (DNA): TGTGCCTGGAGTGCCGGGGGGGCCGGCAATCAGCCCCAGCATTTT. Its protein is CAWSAGGAGNQPQHF.

In its sample, this clone was seen once. Its ends do not fully match the called genes, so a read error is possible. The chain uses TRBV18 and TRBJ1-2; 9 bases match TRBD1. CDR1 is KGHSH and CDR2 is LQKENI in the germline V gene. The CDR3 length is 15 residues. This CDR3 is CASSPPGQGLYGYTF. CDR3 DNA sequence: TGTGCCAGCTCCCCACCGGGACAGGGATTATATGGCTACACCTTC.

This chain links TRBV27 with TRBJ2-3; D not certain. Germline assignment: CDR1 MNHEY and CDR2 SMNVEV (reference sequence). V gave up 4 bases and J gave up 3 bases, with 11 bases separating them. The CDR3 length is 14 residues. This chain's CDR3 is CASSSDMFTDTQYF. The CDR3 region has the DNA TGTGCCAGCAGTTCCGACATGTTTACAGATACGCAGTATTTT.

The chain links TRBV18 to TRBJ1-5, with 9 bases aligning to TRBD1. Trimming cost V 0 bases and J 7 bases; bases outside gene matches: 19. Looked up from germline, CDR1 is KGHSH and CDR2 is LQKENI. The CDR3 runs to 20 residues. The CDR3 loop reads CASSPPVRNYTGGAGQPQHF. In DNA form, the CDR3 reads TGTGCCAGCTCACCACCGGTCCGTAATTATACAGGGGGCGCAGGGCAGCCCCAGCATTTT.

V is TRBV9 and J is TRBJ1-3; D remains unclear. Trimming removed 3 bases at V and 0 bases at J, with 4 bases between. Germline V gene lookup returns CDR1 SGDLS and CDR2 YYNGEE. This CDR3 contains 13 residues. The CDR3 protein is CASSDSSGNTIYF. The CDR3 DNA is TGTGCCAGCAGCGACAGCTCTGGAAACACCATATATTTT.

The chain uses TRBV24-1 and TRBJ2-7; D is perhaps TRBD1 (5 bases). Germline values: CDR1 KGHDR, CDR2 SFDVKD. V lost 9 bases and J 0 bases, leaving 11 bases between the germline ends. CDR3 length equals 13 residues. The CDR3 DNA sequence: TGTGCCACCCAGGACACCGTCTCCTACGAGCAGTACTTC. It codes for CATQDTVSYEQYF.

The chain recombines TRBV14 with TRBJ1-2; D remains unclear. The CDR3 is made up of 15 amino acids. CDR1 is SGHDN, CDR2 FVKESK, per germline. Trimming left V 1 base short and J 6 bases short, with 15 bases between. CDR3 amino acids: CASSQASRVLNGYTF. CDR3 in DNA: TGTGCCAGCAGCCAAGCAAGCCGAGTCTTAAATGGCTACACCTTC.

This chain connects TRBV5-1 to TRBJ1-1, with D perhaps TRBD1 (5 bases). Germline values: CDR1 SGHRS, CDR2 YFSETQ. The CDR3 is 16 residues long. V gave up 3 bases and J gave up 5 bases, with 20 bases separating them. As DNA, the CDR3 is TGCGCCAGCAGCTCGACTTTAGTTACCGCAGGGACTGAAGCTTTCTTT. It specifies CASSSTLVTAGTEAFF. Filled out from reference TRBV5-1 and TRBJ1-1, the complete variable domain reads KAGVTQTPRYLIKTRGQQVTLSCSPISGHRSVSWYQQTPGQGLQFLFEYFSETQRNKGNFPGRFSGRQFSNSRSEMNVSTLELGDSALYLCASSSTLVTAGTEAFFGQGTRLTVV.

This clone appeared a single time. The chain carries TRBV11-2 and TRBJ1-1; 8 bases fit TRBD1. The J segment lost 7 bases and the V segment lost 2 bases, leaving 3 bases of the junction unmatched. This CDR3 has 13 residues. Germline loops: CDR1 SGHAT, CDR2 FQNNGV. CDR3 DNA sequence: TGTGCCAGCAGCTTACAGGGGGCCCTTGAAGCTTTCTTT. It encodes CASSLQGALEAFF.

This sequence joins TRBV6-5 and TRBJ2-7; no clear D gene. With 5 bases removed from V and 2 bases from J, the gap between germline ends came to 4 bases. Germline lookup yields CDR1 MNHEY and CDR2 SVGAGI. This CDR3 is 11 amino acids long. This chain's CDR3 is CASSRAYEQYF. CDR3 nucleotides: TGTGCCAGCAGTCGGGCCTACGAGCAGTACTTC.

The chain recombines TRBV6-6 with TRBJ2-2; 9 bases line up with TRBD1. V dropped 8 bases and J dropped 5; count of bases not matched to a gene: 3. This CDR3 region has 13 residues. Germline V lookup: CDR1 MNHNY, CDR2 SVGAGI (reference sequence). The CDR3, as DNA: TGTGCCAGCTGGGACAGGGAAACCGGGGAGCTGTTTTTT. Its protein product is CASWDRETGELFF.